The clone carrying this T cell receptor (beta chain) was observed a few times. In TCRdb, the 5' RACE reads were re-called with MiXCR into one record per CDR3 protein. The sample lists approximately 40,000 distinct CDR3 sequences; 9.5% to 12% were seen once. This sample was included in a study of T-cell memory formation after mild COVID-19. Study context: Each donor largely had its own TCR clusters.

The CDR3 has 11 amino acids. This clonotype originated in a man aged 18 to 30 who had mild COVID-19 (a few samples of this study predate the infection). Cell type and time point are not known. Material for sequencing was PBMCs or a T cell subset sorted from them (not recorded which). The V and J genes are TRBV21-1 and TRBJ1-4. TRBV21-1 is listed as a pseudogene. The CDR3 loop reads CATPRNEKLFF. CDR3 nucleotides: TGTGCCACCCCGAGAAACGAAAAACTGTTTTTT.